The clone carrying this TCR beta chain was counted only a few times. These data belong to a study of T cell responses to AZD1222 COVID-19 vaccine. Some clones are missing from TCRdb's copy, which holds only in-frame ones; the method was immunoSEQ multiplex PCR. This sample has 130,000 or so clones, with around 84% found just once. The sequence came from an adult in good health. The source material was peripheral blood, sampled on day 0 of AZD1222 vaccination.

CDR3 protein: CASSQMGSTNEKLFF. Written as DNA, the CDR3 is TGTGCCAGCAGCCAAATGGGATCAACTAATGAAAAACTGTTTTTT. The chain is built from TRBV3-1 (or the pseudogene TRBV3-2) and TRBJ1-4; D ambiguous. The CDR3 runs 15 residues. Germline V gene sequence: CDR1 LGHDT, CDR2 YNNKEL (reference sequence). Trimming took 2 bases from V and 0 from J, leaving 7 bases between them.